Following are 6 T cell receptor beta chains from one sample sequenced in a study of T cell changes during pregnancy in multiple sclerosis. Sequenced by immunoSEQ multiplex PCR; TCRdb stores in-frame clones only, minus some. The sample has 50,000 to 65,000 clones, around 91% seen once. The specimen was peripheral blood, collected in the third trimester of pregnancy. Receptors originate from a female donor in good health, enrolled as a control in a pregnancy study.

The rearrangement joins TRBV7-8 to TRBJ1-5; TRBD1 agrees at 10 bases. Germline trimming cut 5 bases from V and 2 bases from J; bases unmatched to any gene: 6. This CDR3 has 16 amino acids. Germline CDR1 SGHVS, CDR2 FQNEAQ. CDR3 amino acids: CASSRGTGDGNQPQHF. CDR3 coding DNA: TGTGCCAGCAGCCGGGGGACAGGGGATGGCAATCAGCCCCAGCATTTT.

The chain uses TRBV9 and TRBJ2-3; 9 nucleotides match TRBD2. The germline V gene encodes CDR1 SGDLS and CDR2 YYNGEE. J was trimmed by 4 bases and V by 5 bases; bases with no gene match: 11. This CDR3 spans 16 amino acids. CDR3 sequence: CASSPEAGGASDTQYF. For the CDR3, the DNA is TGTGCCAGCAGTCCGGAAGCGGGGGGCGCTTCAGATACGCAGTATTTT. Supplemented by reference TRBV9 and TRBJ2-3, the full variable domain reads DSGVTQTPKHLITATGQRVTLRCSPRSGDLSVYWYQQSLDQGLQFLIQYYNGEERAKGNILERFSAQQFPDLHSELNLSSLELGDSALYFCASSPEAGGASDTQYFGPGTRLTVL.

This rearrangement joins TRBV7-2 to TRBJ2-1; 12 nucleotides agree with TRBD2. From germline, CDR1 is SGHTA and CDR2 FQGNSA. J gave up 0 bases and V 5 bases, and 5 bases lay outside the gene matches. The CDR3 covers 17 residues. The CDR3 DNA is TGTGCCAGCAGCGCCCTGACTAGCGGGGGCTCCTACAATGAGCAGTTCTTC. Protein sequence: CASSALTSGGSYNEQFF.

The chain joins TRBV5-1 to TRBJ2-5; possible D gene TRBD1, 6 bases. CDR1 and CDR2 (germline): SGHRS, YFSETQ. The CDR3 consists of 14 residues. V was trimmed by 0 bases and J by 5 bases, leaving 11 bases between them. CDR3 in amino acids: CASSLEGVRETQYF. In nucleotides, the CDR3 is TGCGCCAGCAGCTTGGAGGGGGTTCGGGAGACCCAGTACTTC.

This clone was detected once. CDR3 DNA: TGTGCCAGCAGTTCGGACAGGAATAGCAATCAGCCCCAGCATTTT. This codes for CASSSDRNSNQPQHF. The rearrangement joins TRBV6-5 to TRBJ1-5; 7 nucleotides line up with TRBD1. V lost 4 bases and J lost 0; bases outside the gene matches: 3. Germline lookup yields CDR1 MNHEY and CDR2 SVGAGI. The CDR3 sequence is 15 residues long.

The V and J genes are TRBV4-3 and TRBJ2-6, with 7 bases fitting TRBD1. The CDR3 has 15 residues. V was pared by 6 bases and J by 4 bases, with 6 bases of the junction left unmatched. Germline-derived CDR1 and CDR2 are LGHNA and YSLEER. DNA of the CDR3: TGCGCCAGCAGTCCGACAGGGCCCGGGGCCAACGTCCTGACTTTC. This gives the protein CASSPTGPGANVLTF.